The T cell receptor beta chain described here comes from a study of blood T cells in healthy people across ages. General study results and limits: Older age coincided with a roughly linear decline in TCR beta diversity per million T cells.

As regards this clonotype: Its target is unknown.

This CDR3 has 14 residues. From germline, CDR1 is ENHRY and CDR2 SYGVKD. Trimming took off 6 bases at V and 2 bases at J, with 14 bases between the two ends. Together with a sample-barcoded 5' primer, a J-beta primer mix was included in a second PCR lasting roughly 6 to 12 cycles. TCRdb used MiXCR to reprocess the 5' RACE reads, holding one entry per CDR3 protein. Of 600,000 to 1,000,000 distinct CDR3 sequences detected, over 45% appear once; the ten largest clones hold 20% to 25%. The source of this sequence is a man aged 30-40 years in good health. Sequenced: blood. The gene calls are TRBV10-3 and TRBJ2-7, with D maybe TRBD2 (5 bases). The CDR3 is CAIRDSSETYEQYF. The CDR3 DNA reads TGTGCCATCAGGGACTCAAGCGAAACCTACGAGCAGTACTTC.